Listed below are T cell receptor beta chains from one sample, sequenced in a study of vaccination and CD4 T cells after COVID-19. TCRdb re-called the PCR reads with MiXCR, one entry per CDR3 protein. This sample carries about 21,000 distinct CDR3 sequences, about 62% of them seen once, and the ten largest clones take about 21%. The antigens for these receptors are not known. The specimen was CD4+ T cells from blood, cultured in vitro, collected before SARS-CoV-2 vaccination. These receptors were obtained from a human donor who received a COVID-19 vaccine. Both conserved end residues are part of each CDR3. Fields, in order: V gene, D gene, clone size, J gene, CDR3 DNA, CDR3 protein. D genes are given only for firm matches. A clone size is listed for some rows: how often the clone was seen (once, few, many), or a class if it is expanded.

>TRBV12-2|.|.|TRBJ1-2
TGTGCAAGTCGCTTGTGGACCAGGGGGCGGTCTTACTATGGCTACACCTTC
CASRLWTRGRSYYGYTF
>TRBV12-3/TRBV12-4|TRBD1|.|TRBJ1-1
TGTGCCAGCAGTTCCGGGACAGGCAACACTGAAGCTTTCTTT
CASSSGTGNTEAFF
>TRBV6-2/TRBV6-3|.|.|TRBJ1-2
TGTGCCAGCAGTTATCTAGCACTGGGTCATGGCTACACCTTC
CASSYLALGHGYTF
>TRBV23-1|.|.|TRBJ1-5
TGCGCCAGCAGTCAATCTCGGCAGTTCGTCCTGGCGTTTAGCAATCAGCCCCAGCATTTT
CASSQSRQFVLAFSNQPQHF
>TRBV30|TRBD1|.|TRBJ1-2
TGTGCCTGGAGTATCGGCCAGGGGGCGCCTGGCTACACCTTC
CAWSIGQGAPGYTF
>TRBV7-2|.|.|TRBJ1-6
TGTGCCAGCAGCTCCCCGAATTCACCCCTCCACTTT
CASSSPNSPLHF
>TRBV5-4|TRBD2|.|TRBJ2-7
TGTGCCAGCAGCTTGAGCGGGACTAGCGTCTACGAGCAGTACTTC
CASSLSGTSVYEQYF
>TRBV10-1|.|.|TRBJ1-2
TGCGCCAGCAGTGAGTCGAACAGGCACTATGGCTACACCTTC
CASSESNRHYGYTF
>TRBV25-1|.|.|TRBJ1-1
TGTGCCAGCAGGGGGGGGCGGAGGGACAAACAGACTGAAGCTTTCTTT
CASRGGRRDKQTEAFF
>TRBV19|.|.|TRBJ1-6
TGTGCCAGTAGTATCCCAGGGGCCAATTCACTCCTCCACTTT
CASSIPGANSLLHF
>TRBV19|TRBD1|.|TRBJ1-6
TGTGCCAGTAGTATCGGGACAGGGAATTCACCCCTCCACTTT
CASSIGTGNSPLHF
>TRBV20-1|TRBD1|few|TRBJ1-1
TGCAGTGCCCTGGACAGGTCAGGAAATGAAGCTTTCTTT
CSALDRSGNEAFF
>TRBV7-2|TRBD2|.|TRBJ2-5
TGTGCCAGCAGAGGGACTAGCGGGTTCCAAGAGACCCAGTACTTC
CASRGTSGFQETQYF
>TRBV12-3/TRBV12-4|.|.|TRBJ2-5
TGTGCCAGCAGCACACAGGGGGGGGAGACCCAGTACTTC
CASSTQGGETQYF
>TRBV30|.|few|TRBJ2-5
TGTGCCTGGAGTGTAAACGCGGCCGACCCAGAGACCCAGTACTTC
CAWSVNAADPETQYF
>TRBV20-1|.|few|TRBJ2-4
TGCAGTGCCCGGGGAGCCAAAAACATTCAGTACTTC
CSARGAKNIQYF
>TRBV24-1|.|.|TRBJ2-2
TGTGCCACCAGTGACGTGTGGTCGAACACCGGGGAGCTGTTTTTT
CATSDVWSNTGELFF
>TRBV19|TRBD1|few|TRBJ1-5
TGTGCCAGTAGTATAGACCTCGACAGGGAAGGCAGCAATCAGCCCCAGCATTTT
CASSIDLDREGSNQPQHF
>TRBV5-1|.|few|TRBJ2-7
TGCGCCAGCAGCTCCCGGGACAACTCCTACGAGCAGTACTTC
CASSSRDNSYEQYF
>TRBV5-1|TRBD1|.|TRBJ1-2
TGCGCCAGCAGCCCGGACAGGAGTTTAGGAGGCTACACCTTC
CASSPDRSLGGYTF
>TRBV10-3|TRBD1|.|TRBJ1-2
TGTGCCATCAGTGAGTCCACGGGACAGGGACATGGCTACACCTTC
CAISESTGQGHGYTF
>TRBV7-9|.|few|TRBJ1-2
TGTGCCAGCAGCTTACCCTCCCTCACTGGCGGCTACACCTTC
CASSLPSLTGGYTF
>TRBV19|.|.|TRBJ2-2
TGTGCCAGTAGTATAGGCAGGTTGAGGCGGGGCCCGAACACCGGGGAGCTGTTTTTT
CASSIGRLRRGPNTGELFF
>TRBV6-1|.|few|TRBJ1-1
TGTGCCAGTGAGGGAAATCGGGGACATAACACTGAAGCTTTCTTT
CASEGNRGHNTEAFF
>TRBV19|.|.|TRBJ1-1
TGTGCCAGTAGTAATTGGGCAGTTGTGAACACTGAAGCTTTCTTT
CASSNWAVVNTEAFF
>TRBV19|TRBD1|.|TRBJ1-6
TGTGCCAGTACCTCCGGGACAGGGCGGAATTCACCCCTCCACTTT
CASTSGTGRNSPLHF
>TRBV19|TRBD1|once|TRBJ1-5
TGTGCCACCGCGACAGGGGGCGGTCAGCCCCAGCATTTT
CATATGGGQPQHF
>TRBV20-1|.|.|TRBJ1-1
TGCAGTGCTAGTAGGGAGGCGAACACTGAAGCTTTCTTT
CSASREANTEAFF
>TRBV7-2|.|.|TRBJ2-7
TGTGCCAGCAGCTTTCGACAGTCTGTTGGTCTCTACGAGCAGTACTTC
CASSFRQSVGLYEQYF
>TRBV7-2|.|few|TRBJ2-3
TGTGCCAGCAGCTCCACCTCTAGCACAGATACGCAGTATTTT
CASSSTSSTDTQYF
>TRBV30|.|few|TRBJ1-4
TGTGCCTGGAGTTGGAAAGGGGGTGAAAAACTGTTTTTT
CAWSWKGGEKLFF
>TRBV20-1|.|.|TRBJ1-2
TGCAGTGCTAGTCGGGGGGAGGAGGGCGACTATGGCTACACCTTC
CSASRGEEGDYGYTF
>TRBV5-1|.|.|TRBJ2-6
TGCGCCAGCAGCCCCGGGTTGGAGGGGGCCAACGTCCTGACTTTC
CASSPGLEGANVLTF
>TRBV7-2|TRBD1|.|TRBJ1-6
TGTGCCAGCAGCCGGACAGGGGGGGGTGCAGGGAATTCACCCCTCCACTTT
CASSRTGGGAGNSPLHF
>TRBV20-1|.|.|TRBJ2-2
TGCAGTGCTAGCAAGGGGAACACCGGGGAGCTGTTTTTT
CSASKGNTGELFF
>TRBV24-1|.|once|TRBJ2-3
TGTGCCACCAGTGATGCGATAGACGGTGGCGCAGATACGCAGTATTTT
CATSDAIDGGADTQYF